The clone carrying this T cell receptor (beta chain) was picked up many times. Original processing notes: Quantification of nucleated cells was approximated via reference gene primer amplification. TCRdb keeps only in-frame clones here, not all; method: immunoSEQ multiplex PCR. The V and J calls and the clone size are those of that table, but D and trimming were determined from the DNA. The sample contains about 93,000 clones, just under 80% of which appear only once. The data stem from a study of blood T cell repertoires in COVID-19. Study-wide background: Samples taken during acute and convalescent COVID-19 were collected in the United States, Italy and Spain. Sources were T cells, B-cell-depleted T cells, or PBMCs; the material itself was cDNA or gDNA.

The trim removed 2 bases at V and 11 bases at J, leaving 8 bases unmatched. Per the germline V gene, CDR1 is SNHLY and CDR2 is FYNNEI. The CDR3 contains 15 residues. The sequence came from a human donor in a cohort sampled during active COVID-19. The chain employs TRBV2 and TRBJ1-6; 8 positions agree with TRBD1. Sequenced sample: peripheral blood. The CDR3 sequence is CASSERQGPLTPLHF. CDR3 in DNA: TGTGCCAGCAGTGAACGACAGGGGCCTTTGACACCCCTCCACTTT.